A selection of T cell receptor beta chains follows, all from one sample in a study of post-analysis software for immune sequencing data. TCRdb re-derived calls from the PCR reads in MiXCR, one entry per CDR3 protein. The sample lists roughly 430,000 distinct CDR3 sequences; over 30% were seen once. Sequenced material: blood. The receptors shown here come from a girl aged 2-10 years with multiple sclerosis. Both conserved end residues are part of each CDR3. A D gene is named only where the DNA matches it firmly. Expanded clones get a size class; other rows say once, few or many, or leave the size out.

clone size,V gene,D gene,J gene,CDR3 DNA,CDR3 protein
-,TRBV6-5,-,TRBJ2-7,TGTGCCAGCAGCGCCCCCCCGGAGGTTTACGAGCAGTACTTC,CASSAPPEVYEQYF
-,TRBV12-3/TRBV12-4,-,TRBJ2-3,TGTGCCAGCAGCCGGAGGGGGGATACGCAGTATTTT,CASSRRGDTQYF
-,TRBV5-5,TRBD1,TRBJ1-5,TGTGCCAGCAGCTCTTTCATCGACAGGGGGAATCAGCCCCAGCATTTT,CASSSFIDRGNQPQHF
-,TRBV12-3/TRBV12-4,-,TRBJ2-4,TGTGCCAGCAGTCCCCCAGTGAACATTAAAAACATTCAGTACTTC,CASSPPVNIKNIQYF
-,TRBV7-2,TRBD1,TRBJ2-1,TGTGCCAGCAAGGGGGCACCATTCTCCTACAATGAGCAGTTCTTC,CASKGAPFSYNEQFF
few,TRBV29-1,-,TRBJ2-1,TGCAGCGCTCCCAGACCGAAGGGAAACAATGAGCAGTTCTTC,CSAPRPKGNNEQFF
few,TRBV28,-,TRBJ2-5,TGTGCCAGCAGTGACCCTGGCAGGTACCAAGAGACCCAGTACTTC,CASSDPGRYQETQYF
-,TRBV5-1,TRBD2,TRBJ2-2,TGCGCCAGCAGCCCGCGGGGGGGGAACACCGGGGAGCTGTTTTTT,CASSPRGGNTGELFF
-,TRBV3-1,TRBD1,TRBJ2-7,TGTGCCAGCAGTCCCAAAACCCGGACAGGGGCCGAGCAGTACTTC,CASSPKTRTGAEQYF
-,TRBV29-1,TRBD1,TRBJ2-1,TGCAGCGTTGCACTAGGGGGCGATGAGCAGTTCTTC,CSVALGGDEQFF
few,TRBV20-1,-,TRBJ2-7,TGCAGTGTAAGGGGCAGGAGAGCCTACGAGCAGTACTTC,CSVRGRRAYEQYF
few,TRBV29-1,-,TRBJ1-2,TGCAGCGTTGCCGGGAGTCGACTAGGTGAAGGGAACTATGGCTACACCTTC,CSVAGSRLGEGNYGYTF
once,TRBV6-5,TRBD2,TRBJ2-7,TGTGCCAGCAGTCGGACTAGCGGGACCCACGAGCAGTACTTC,CASSRTSGTHEQYF
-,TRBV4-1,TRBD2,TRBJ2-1,TGCGCCAGCAGCCAAGTACTTGGGGCTAGCGGGGGTCCCTACAATGAGCAGTTCTTC,CASSQVLGASGGPYNEQFF
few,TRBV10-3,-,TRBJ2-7,TGTGCCATCAGTGAGACGCAGGGTCCGTCCTACGAGCAGTACTTC,CAISETQGPSYEQYF
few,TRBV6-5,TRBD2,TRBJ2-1,TGTGCCAGCAGTTACTCGCTCCCTAGCGGAATCTACAATGAGCAGTTCTTC,CASSYSLPSGIYNEQFF
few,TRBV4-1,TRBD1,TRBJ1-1,TGCGCCAGCAGCCAAGATTATACCGGGACAGGGGGACTCGCTTTCTTT,CASSQDYTGTGGLAFF
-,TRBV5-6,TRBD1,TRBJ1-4,TGTGCCAGCAGCATACTACAGGGGGCCGGGGAAAAACTGTTTTTT,CASSILQGAGEKLFF
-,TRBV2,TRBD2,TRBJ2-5,TGTGCCACGGGCGGGGGGCTCCAAGGGACCCAGTACTTC,CATGGGLQGTQYF
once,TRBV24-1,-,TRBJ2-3,TGTGCCACCAGTGATTTAGGCAACGCCGGAGATACGCAGTATTTT,CATSDLGNAGDTQYF
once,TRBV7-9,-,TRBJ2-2,TGTGCCAGCAGCGAAAACCGTCCTACGAACACCGGGGAGCTGTTTTTT,CASSENRPTNTGELFF
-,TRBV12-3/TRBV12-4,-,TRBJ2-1,TGTGCCAGCAGTCGCTCCCCACCTCGGGGGCCCCCCTACAATGAGCAGTTCTTC,CASSRSPPRGPPYNEQFF
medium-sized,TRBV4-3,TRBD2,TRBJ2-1,TGCGCCAGCAGCCTTACAGCGGGGAGGAACAATGAGCAGTTCTTC,CASSLTAGRNNEQFF
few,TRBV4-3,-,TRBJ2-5,TGCGCCAGCAGCCAAGATCGGTTCCGAGAGACCCAGTACTTC,CASSQDRFRETQYF
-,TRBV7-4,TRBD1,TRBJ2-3,TGTGCCAGCAGCAACACGACAGGGAGCACAGATACGCAGTATTTT,CASSNTTGSTDTQYF
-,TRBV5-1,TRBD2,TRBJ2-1,TGCGCCAGCAGCGAGGGACTAGCGGGACGCCTCGGGAATGAGCAGTTCTTC,CASSEGLAGRLGNEQFF
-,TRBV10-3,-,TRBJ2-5,TGTGCCATCAGTGAACCCCCGGATCAAGAGACCCAGTACTTC,CAISEPPDQETQYF
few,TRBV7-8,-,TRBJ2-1,TGTGCCAGCAGCACCCACTCGGCGCTCGATGAGCAGTTCTTC,CASSTHSALDEQFF
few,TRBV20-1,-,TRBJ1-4,TGCAGTGCTCCTCCCTCATATTCGGGGGGTGAAAAACTGTTTTTT,CSAPPSYSGGEKLFF
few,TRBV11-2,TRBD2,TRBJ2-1,TGTGCCAGCAGCTCACCAAGGACTAGAAGGCACAATGAGCAGTTCTTC,CASSSPRTRRHNEQFF
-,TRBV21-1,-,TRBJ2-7,TGTGCCAGCAGCAAATCAGGTGGGGATACCGGGACAGGACTTTACGAGCAGTACTTC,CASSKSGGDTGTGLYEQYF
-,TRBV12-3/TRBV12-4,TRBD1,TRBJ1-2,TGTGCCAGCAGTCCGCGACAGGGTAGAGGTGGCTACACCTTC,CASSPRQGRGGYTF
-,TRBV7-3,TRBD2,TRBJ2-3,TGTGCCAGCAGCTCGGGACTAGCAGACAGAGATACGCAGTATTTT,CASSSGLADRDTQYF
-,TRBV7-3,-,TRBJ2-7,TGTGCCAGCAGCGAGGGACATTTCTACGAGCAGTACTTC,CASSEGHFYEQYF
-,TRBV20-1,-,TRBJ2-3,TGCAGTGCTACCCCTTACACAGATACGCAGTATTTT,CSATPYTDTQYF
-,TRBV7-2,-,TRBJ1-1,TGTGCCAGCAGCTGGGGGGGGATGAACACTGAAGCTTTCTTT,CASSWGGMNTEAFF
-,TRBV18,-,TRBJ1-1,TGTGCCAGCTCAGAGGCGCTTTACACTGAAGCTTTCTTT,CASSEALYTEAFF
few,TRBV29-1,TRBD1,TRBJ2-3,TGCAGCGTTGCTGGGACAGGGACGCAGGGGCAATACACAGATACGCAGTATTTT,CSVAGTGTQGQYTDTQYF
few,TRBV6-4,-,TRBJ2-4,TGTGCCAGCGTACTTAGACAGGACATAGCCAAAAACATTCAGTACTTC,CASVLRQDIAKNIQYF
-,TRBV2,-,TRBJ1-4,TGTGCCAGCAGGAACAGGGATGAAAAACTGTTTTTT,CASRNRDEKLFF
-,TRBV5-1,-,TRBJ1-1,TGCGCCAGCAGCTTGACTTCTGGGCGAAACACTGAAGCTTTCTTT,CASSLTSGRNTEAFF
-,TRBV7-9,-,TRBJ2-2,TGTGCCAGCAGCTTGGGCGTCGGGTCCGCCGGGGAGCTGTTTTTT,CASSLGVGSAGELFF
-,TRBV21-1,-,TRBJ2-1,TGTGCCAGCAGCAAAGATAGACCTGACAATGAGCAGTTCTTC,CASSKDRPDNEQFF
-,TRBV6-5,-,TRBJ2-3,TGTGCCAGCACCACCCAAGGCCATACGCAGTATTTT,CASTTQGHTQYF
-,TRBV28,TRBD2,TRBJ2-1,TGTGCCAGCAGTTTATACTCGGGAGGCTCCTACAATGAGCAGTTCTTC,CASSLYSGGSYNEQFF
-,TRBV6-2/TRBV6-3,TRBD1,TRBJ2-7,TGTGCCAGCAGTGCCTTGGGACAGGGTGAGGACGAGCAGTACTTC,CASSALGQGEDEQYF
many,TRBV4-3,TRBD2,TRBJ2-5,TGCGCCAGCAGCCAAGGCCCGGTTAGCGGGGAACAAGAGACCCAGTACTTC,CASSQGPVSGEQETQYF
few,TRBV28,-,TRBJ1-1,TGTGCCAGCACCCTTCCCCGAGATTTTCCGAACACTGAAGCTTTCTTT,CASTLPRDFPNTEAFF
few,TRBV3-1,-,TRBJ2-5,TGTGCCAGCAGCCCCCAGTTTCTCGGGACCCAGTACTTC,CASSPQFLGTQYF
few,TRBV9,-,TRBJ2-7,TGTGCCAGCAGCGTAGTGGGAGACATGAACGAGCAGTACTTC,CASSVVGDMNEQYF
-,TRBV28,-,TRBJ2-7,TGTGCCGGAGCCGTGGGTCCCTCCACCCTACCTAGTGAGCAGTACTTC,CAGAVGPSTLPSEQYF
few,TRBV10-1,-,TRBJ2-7,TGCGCCAGCAGTGATAGATGGCCCAGCCACGAGCAGTACTTC,CASSDRWPSHEQYF
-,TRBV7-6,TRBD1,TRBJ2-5,TGTGCCAGCAGCTCTTCCACCAGGGGGCTGGAGACCCAGTACTTC,CASSSSTRGLETQYF
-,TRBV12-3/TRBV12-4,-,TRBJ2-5,TGTGCCAGCAGTTTATTTGGTCAAGAGACCCAGTACTTC,CASSLFGQETQYF
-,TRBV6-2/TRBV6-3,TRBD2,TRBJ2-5,TGTGCCAGCAGACCGGGACTAGCGGGAGGGCCGGAGACCCAGTACTTC,CASRPGLAGGPETQYF
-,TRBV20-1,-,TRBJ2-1,TGCAGTGCTAACGGGAACCTTCGCGTGAATGAGCAGTTCTTC,CSANGNLRVNEQFF
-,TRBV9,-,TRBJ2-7,TGTGCCAGCAGCCCCCGTGGACAGAAAATGTACGAGCAGTACTTC,CASSPRGQKMYEQYF
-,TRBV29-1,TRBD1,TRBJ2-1,TGCAGCGTTGAAGACCCGGGACAGGGCCTTTACAATGAGCAGTTCTTC,CSVEDPGQGLYNEQFF
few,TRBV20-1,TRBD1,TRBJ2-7,TGCAGTGCTAGAGATAGGGACAGGGTTCCCTACGAGCAGTACTTC,CSARDRDRVPYEQYF
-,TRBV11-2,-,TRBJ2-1,TGTGCCAGCAGCTCCTATAGCGTAGACAATGAGCAGTTCTTC,CASSSYSVDNEQFF